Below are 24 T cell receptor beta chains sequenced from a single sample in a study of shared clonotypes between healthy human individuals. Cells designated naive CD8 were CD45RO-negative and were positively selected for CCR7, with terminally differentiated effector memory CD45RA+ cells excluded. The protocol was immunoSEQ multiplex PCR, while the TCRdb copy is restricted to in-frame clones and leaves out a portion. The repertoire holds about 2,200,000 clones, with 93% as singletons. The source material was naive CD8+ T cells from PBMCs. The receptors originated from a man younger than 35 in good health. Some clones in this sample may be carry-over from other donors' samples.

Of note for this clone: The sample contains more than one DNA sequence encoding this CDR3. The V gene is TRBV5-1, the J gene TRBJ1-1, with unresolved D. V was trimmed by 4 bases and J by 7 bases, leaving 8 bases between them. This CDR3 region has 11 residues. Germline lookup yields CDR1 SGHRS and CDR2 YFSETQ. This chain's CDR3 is CASSLSGEAFF. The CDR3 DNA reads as TGCGCCAGCAGCCTTTCGGGTGAAGCTTTCTTT.

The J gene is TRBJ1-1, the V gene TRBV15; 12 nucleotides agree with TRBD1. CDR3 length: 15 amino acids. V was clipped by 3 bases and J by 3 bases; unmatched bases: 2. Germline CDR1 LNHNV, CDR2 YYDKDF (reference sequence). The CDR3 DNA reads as TGTGCCACCAGCAGGGGACAGGGGGCGTACACTGAAGCTTTCTTT. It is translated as CATSRGQGAYTEAFF.

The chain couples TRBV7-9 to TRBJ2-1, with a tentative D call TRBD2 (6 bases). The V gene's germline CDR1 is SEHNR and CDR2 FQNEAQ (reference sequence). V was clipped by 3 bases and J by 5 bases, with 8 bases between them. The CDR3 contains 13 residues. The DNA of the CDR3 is TGTGCCAGCAGCTTCGCGGGAAACAATGAGCAGTTCTTC. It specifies CASSFAGNNEQFF.

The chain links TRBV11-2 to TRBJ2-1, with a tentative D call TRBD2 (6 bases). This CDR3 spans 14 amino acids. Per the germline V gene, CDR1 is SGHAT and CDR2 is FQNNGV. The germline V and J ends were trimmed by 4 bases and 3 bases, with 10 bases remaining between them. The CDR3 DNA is TGTGCCAGCAGCTACCCAGCGGGCTACAATGAGCAGTTCTTC. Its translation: CASSYPAGYNEQFF.

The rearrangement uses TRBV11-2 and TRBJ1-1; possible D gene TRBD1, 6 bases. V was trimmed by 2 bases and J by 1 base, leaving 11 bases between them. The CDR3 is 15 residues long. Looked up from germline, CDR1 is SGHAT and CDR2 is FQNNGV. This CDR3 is CASSLSDRPNTEAFF. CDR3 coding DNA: TGTGCCAGCAGCTTATCCGACAGGCCGAACACTGAAGCTTTCTTT.

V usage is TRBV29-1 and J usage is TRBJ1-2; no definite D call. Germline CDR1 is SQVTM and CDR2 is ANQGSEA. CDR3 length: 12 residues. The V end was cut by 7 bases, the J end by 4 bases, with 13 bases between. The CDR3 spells CSARSSFYGYTF. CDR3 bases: TGCAGCGCTCGGTCCAGCTTCTATGGCTACACCTTC. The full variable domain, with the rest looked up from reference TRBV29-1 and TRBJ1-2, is SAVISQKPSRDICQRGTSLTIQCQVDSQVTMMFWYRQQPGQSLTLIATANQGSEATYESGFVIDKFPISRPNLTFSTLTVSNMSPEDSSIYLCSARSSFYGYTFGSGTRLTVV.

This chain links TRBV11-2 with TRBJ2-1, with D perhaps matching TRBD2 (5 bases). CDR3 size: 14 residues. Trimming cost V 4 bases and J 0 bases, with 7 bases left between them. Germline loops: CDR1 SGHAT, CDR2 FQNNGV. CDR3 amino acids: CASSSGSSYNEQFF. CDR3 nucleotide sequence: TGTGCCAGCAGCTCGGGAAGCTCCTACAATGAGCAGTTCTTC.

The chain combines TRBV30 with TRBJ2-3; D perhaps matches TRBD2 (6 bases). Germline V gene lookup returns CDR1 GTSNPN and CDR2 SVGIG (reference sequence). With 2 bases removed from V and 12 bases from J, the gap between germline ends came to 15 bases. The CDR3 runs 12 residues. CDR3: CAWSFLRREQYF. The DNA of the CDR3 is TGTGCCTGGAGTTTCCTTAGGCGGGAACAGTATTTT.

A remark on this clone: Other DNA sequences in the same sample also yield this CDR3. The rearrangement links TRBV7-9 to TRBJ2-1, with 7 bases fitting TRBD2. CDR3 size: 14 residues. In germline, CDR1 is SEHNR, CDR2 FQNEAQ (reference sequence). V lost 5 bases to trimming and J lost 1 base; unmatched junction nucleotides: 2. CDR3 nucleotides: TGTGCCAGCAGCCTCGGGGGGTCCTACAATGAGCAGTTCTTC. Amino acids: CASSLGGSYNEQFF.

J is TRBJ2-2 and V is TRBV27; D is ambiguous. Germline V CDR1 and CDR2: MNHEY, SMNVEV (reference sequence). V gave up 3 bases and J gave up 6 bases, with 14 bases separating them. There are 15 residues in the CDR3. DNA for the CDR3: TGTGCCAGCAGTTTGCACACTGGAAGGTCCGGGGAGCTGTTTTTT. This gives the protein CASSLHTGRSGELFF.

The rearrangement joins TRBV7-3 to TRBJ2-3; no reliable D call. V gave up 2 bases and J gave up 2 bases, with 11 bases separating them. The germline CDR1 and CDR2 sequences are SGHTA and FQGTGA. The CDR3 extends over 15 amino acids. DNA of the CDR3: TGTGCCAGCAGCTTACTGGCAAACCCCACAGATACGCAGTATTTT. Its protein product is CASSLLANPTDTQYF.

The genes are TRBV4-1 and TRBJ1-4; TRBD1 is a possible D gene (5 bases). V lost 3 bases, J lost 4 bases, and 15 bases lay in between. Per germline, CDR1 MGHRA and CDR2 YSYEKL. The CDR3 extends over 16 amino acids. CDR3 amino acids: CASSHDHDRSNEKLFF. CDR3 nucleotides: TGCGCCAGCAGCCATGACCATGACAGAAGTAATGAAAAACTGTTTTTT.

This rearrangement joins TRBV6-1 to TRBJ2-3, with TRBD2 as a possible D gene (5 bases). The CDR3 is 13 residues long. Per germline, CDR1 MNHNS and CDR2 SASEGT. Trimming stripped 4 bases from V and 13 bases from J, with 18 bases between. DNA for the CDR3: TGTGCCAGCAGTGCACCCCTTCACCTACTAGAGTATTTT. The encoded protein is CASSAPLHLLEYF.

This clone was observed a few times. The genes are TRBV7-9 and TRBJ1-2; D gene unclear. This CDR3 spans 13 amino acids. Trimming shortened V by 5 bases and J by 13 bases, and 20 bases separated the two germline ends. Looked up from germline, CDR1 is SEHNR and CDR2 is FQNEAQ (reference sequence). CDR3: CASSPTSPRESTF. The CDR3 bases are TGTGCCAGCAGCCCTACTTCCCCCCGGGAGTCCACCTTC.

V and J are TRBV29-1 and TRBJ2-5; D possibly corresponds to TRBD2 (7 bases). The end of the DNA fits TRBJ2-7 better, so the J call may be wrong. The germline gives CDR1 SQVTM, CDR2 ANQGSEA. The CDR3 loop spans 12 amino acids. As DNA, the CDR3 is TGCAGCGTTCTCGGGGGGACAAACGAGCAGTACTTC. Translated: CSVLGGTNEQYF.

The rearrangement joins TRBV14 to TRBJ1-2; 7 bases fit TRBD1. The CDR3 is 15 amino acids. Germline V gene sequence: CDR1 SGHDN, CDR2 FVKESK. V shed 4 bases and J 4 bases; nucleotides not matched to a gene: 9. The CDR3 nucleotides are TGTGCCAGCAGCCTAACTCGAACAGGGGTCTATGGCTACACCTTC. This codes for CASSLTRTGVYGYTF.

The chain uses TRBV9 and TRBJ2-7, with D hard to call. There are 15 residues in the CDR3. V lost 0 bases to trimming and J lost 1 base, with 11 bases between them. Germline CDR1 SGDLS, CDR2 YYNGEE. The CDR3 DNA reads TGTGCCAGCAGCGTAGGGGCAGAGTTTTCCTACGAGCAGTACTTC. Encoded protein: CASSVGAEFSYEQYF.

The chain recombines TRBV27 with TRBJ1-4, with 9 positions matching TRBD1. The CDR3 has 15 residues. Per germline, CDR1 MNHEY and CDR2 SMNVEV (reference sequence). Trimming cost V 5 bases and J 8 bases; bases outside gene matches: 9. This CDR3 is CASSPGQGFNEKLFF. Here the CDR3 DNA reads TGTGCCAGCAGTCCGGGACAGGGCTTTAACGAAAAACTGTTTTTT.

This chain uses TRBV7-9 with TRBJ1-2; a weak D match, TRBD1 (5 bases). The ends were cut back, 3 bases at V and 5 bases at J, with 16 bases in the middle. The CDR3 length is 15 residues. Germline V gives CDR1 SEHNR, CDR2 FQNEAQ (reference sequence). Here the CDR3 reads CASSFPGGAIYGYTF. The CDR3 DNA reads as TGTGCCAGCAGCTTTCCTGGTGGGGCTATTTATGGCTACACCTTC.

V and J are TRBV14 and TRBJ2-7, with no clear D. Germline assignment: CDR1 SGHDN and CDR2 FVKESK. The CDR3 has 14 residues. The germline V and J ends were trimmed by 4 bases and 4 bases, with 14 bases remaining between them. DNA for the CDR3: TGTGCCAGCAGCCCCTGGACGGGTGGGTACGAGCAGTACTTC. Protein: CASSPWTGGYEQYF. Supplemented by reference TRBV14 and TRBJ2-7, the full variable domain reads EAGVTQFPSHSVIEKGQTVTLRCDPISGHDNLYWYRRVMGKEIKFLLHFVKESKQDESGMPNNRFLAERTGGTYSTLKVQPAELEDSGVYFCASSPWTGGYEQYFGPGTRLTVT.

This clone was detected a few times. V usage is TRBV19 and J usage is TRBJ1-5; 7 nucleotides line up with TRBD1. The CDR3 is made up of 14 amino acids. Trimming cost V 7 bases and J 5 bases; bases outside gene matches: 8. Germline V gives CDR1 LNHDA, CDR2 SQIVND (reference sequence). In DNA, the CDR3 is TGTGCCAGTAAACAGGGGATGTTTCATCAGCCCCAGCATTTT. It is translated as CASKQGMFHQPQHF.

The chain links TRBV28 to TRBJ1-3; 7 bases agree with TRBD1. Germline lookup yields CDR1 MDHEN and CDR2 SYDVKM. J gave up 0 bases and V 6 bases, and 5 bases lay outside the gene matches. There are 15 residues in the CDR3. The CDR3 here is CASRRQGYSGNTIYF. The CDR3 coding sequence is TGTGCCAGCAGGAGACAGGGCTACTCTGGAAACACCATATATTTT.

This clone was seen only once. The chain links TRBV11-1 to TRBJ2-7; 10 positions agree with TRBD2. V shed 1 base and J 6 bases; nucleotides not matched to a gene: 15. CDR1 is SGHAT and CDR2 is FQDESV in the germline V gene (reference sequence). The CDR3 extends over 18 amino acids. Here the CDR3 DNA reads TGTGCCAGCAGCTTAGAAATCACGGCGCCTAGCGGGAGTTCCGAGCAGTACTTC. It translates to CASSLEITAPSGSSEQYF.

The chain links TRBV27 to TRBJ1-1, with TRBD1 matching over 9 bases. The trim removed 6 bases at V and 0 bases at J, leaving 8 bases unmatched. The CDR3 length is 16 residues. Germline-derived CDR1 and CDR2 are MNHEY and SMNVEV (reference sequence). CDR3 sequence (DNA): TGTGCCAGCAGCTACGGACAGGGGACAATGAACACTGAAGCTTTCTTT. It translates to CASSYGQGTMNTEAFF.